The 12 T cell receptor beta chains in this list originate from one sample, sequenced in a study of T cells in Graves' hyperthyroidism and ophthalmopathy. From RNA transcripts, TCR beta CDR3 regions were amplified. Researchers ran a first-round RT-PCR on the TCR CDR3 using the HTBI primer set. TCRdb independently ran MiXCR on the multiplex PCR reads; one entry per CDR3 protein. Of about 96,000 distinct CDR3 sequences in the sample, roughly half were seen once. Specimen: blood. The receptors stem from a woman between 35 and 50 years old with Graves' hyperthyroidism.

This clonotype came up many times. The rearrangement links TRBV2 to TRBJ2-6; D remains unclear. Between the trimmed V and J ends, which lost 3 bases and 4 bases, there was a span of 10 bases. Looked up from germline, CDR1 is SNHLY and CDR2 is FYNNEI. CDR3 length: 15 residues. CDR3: CASSDSLRGANVLTF. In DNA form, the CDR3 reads TGTGCCAGCAGTGACAGTCTCCGCGGGGCCAACGTCCTGACTTTC. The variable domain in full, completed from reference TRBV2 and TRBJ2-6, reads EPEVTQTPSHQVTQMGQEVILRCVPISNHLYFYWYRQILGQKVEFLVSFYNNEISEKSEIFDDQFSVERPDGSNFTLKIRSTKLEDSAMYFCASSDSLRGANVLTFGAGSRLTVL.

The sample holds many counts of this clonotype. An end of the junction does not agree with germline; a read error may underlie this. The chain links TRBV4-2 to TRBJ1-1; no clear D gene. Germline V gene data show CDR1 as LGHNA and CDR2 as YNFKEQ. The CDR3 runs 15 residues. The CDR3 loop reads CASSQADMANAEAFF. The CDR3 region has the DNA TGTGCCAGCAGTCAGGCAGACATGGCGAACGCTGAAGCTTTCTTT.

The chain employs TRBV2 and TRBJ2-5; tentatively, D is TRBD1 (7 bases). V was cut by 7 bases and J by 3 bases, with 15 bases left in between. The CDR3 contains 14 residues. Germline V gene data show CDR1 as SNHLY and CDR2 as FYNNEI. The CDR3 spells CASTLDREEETQYF. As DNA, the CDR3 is TGTGCCAGCACCCTCGACAGGGAGGAAGAGACCCAGTACTTC. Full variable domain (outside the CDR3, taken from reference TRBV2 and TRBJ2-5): EPEVTQTPSHQVTQMGQEVILRCVPISNHLYFYWYRQILGQKVEFLVSFYNNEISEKSEIFDDQFSVERPDGSNFTLKIRSTKLEDSAMYFCASTLDREEETQYFGPGTRLLVL.

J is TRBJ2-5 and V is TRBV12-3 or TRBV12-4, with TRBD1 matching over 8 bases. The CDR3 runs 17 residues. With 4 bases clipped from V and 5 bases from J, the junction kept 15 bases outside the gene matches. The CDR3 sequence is CASSYVRQGSYRETQYF. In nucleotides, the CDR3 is TGTGCCAGCAGTTACGTTCGACAGGGGAGTTATAGGGAGACCCAGTACTTC.

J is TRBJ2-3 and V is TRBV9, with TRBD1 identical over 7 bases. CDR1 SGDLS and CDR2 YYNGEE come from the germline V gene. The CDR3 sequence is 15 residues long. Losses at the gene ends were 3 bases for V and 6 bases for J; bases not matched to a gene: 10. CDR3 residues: CASSAGGAFRDTQYF. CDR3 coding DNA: TGTGCCAGCAGCGCAGGGGGTGCCTTCCGGGATACGCAGTATTTT.

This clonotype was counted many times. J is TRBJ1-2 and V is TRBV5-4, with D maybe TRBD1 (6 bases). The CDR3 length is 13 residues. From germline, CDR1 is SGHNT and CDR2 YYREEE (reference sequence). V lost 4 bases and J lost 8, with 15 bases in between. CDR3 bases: TGTGCCAGCAGCCAAACAGGGCCGGGGGGCTACACCTTC. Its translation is CASSQTGPGGYTF.

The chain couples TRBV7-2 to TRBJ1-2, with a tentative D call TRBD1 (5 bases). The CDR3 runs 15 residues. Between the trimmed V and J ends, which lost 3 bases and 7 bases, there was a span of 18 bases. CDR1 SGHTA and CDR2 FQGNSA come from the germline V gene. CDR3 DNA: TGTGCCAGCAGCTTTTCGACCCCGGGGCGTAGTGGCTACACCTTC. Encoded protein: CASSFSTPGRSGYTF.

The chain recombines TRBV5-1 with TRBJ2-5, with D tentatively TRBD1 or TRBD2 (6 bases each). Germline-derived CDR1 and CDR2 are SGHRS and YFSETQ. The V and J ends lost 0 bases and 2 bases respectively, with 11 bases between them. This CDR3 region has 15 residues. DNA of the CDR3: TGCGCCAGCAGCTTGGTAGGGGGGCTACAAGAGACCCAGTACTTC. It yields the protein CASSLVGGLQETQYF. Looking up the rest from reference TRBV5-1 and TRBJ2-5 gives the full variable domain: KAGVTQTPRYLIKTRGQQVTLSCSPISGHRSVSWYQQTPGQGLQFLFEYFSETQRNKGNFPGRFSGRQFSNSRSEMNVSTLELGDSALYLCASSLVGGLQETQYFGPGTRLLVL.

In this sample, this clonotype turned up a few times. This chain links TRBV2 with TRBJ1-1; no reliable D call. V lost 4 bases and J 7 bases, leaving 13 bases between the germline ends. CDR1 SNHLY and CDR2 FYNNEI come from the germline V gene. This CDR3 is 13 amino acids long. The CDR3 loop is CASSAGGIGEAFF. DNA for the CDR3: TGTGCCAGCAGTGCCGGAGGGATCGGTGAAGCTTTCTTT.

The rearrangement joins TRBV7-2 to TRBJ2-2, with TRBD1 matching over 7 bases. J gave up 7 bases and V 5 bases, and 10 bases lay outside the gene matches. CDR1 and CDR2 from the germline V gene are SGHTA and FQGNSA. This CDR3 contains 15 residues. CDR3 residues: CASSQADRNYGELFF. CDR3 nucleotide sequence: TGTGCCAGCAGCCAAGCGGACAGGAACTACGGGGAGCTGTTTTTT. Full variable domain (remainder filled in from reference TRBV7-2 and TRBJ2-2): GAGVSQSPSNKVTEKGKDVELRCDPISGHTALYWYRQSLGQGLEFLIYFQGNSAPDKSGLPSDRFSAERTGGSVSTLTIQRTQQEDSAVYLCASSQADRNYGELFFGEGSRLTVL.

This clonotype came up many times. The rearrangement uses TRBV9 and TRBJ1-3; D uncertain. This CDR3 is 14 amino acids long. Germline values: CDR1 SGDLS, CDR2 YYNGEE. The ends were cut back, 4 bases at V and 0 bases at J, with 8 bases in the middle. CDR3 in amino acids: CASSTIISGNTIYF. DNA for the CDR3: TGTGCCAGCAGCACAATAATCTCTGGAAACACCATATATTTT.

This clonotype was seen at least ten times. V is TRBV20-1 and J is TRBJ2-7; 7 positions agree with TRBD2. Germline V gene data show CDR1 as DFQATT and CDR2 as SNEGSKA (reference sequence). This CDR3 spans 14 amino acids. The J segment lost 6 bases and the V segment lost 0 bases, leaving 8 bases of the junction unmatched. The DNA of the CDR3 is TGCAGTGCTAGAGATTGGGGGGAGGGGTTCGAGCAGTACTTC. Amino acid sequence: CSARDWGEGFEQYF.